This is a list of T cell receptor beta chains from one sample in a study of monozygotic twins with inflammatory bowel disease. TCRdb re-called the 5' RACE reads and shows each CDR3 protein once, DNA omitted. The table lists about 110,000 distinct CDR3 sequences. Sequences were obtained from blood. The receptors derive from a human donor with ulcerative colitis or Crohn's disease, or a healthy co-twin of an affected twin (not recorded which). Both conserved end residues are part of each CDR3. The order of the fields is CDR3 protein, V gene, CDR3 length, J gene.

CASSLAPKTSYEQYF	TRBV5-4	15	TRBJ2-7
CASSYASGRATDTQYF	TRBV6-5	16	TRBJ2-3
CASSQSRADTGELFF	TRBV4-2	15	TRBJ2-2
CATSPVGAPKSYEQYF	TRBV15	16	TRBJ2-7
CSANRGSSGNTIYF	TRBV29-1	14	TRBJ1-3
CSASSPGLVTDYEQFF	TRBV20-1	16	TRBJ2-1
CASSLSPYEQYF	TRBV7-9	12	TRBJ2-7
CAIRPGTQGTNEKLFF	TRBV10-3	16	TRBJ1-4
CASSSGGLAAKETQYF	TRBV7-9	16	TRBJ2-5
CASSNKRETEAFF	TRBV7-2	13	TRBJ1-1
CASSYSLGAAEAFF	TRBV6-2/TRBV6-3	14	TRBJ1-1
CASTPREFSNQPQHF	TRBV6-2/TRBV6-3	15	TRBJ1-5
CASSLESAGEQFF	TRBV5-1	13	TRBJ2-1
CASSLDSIENIQYF	TRBV5-1	14	TRBJ2-4
CASSFGRLSSYNEQFF	TRBV7-8	16	TRBJ2-1
CASRGLVQSTGELFF	TRBV5-1	15	TRBJ2-2
CASSLTGPYEQYF	TRBV7-2	13	TRBJ2-7
CSARRMRGGDNEQFF	TRBV20-1	15	TRBJ2-1
CASSLQVEQYF	TRBV11-2	11	TRBJ2-7
CASSIVGQNTGELFF	TRBV9	15	TRBJ2-2
CAISESGQVNTGELFF	TRBV10-3	16	TRBJ2-2
CASSPDRGNYGYTF	TRBV18	14	TRBJ1-2
CASSVPDTIYF	TRBV2	11	TRBJ1-3
CASSLEDTLKNIQYF	TRBV7-9	15	TRBJ2-4
CASSLQGGSYEQYF	TRBV28	14	TRBJ2-7
CSASGRRDGYTF	TRBV20-1	12	TRBJ1-2
CASSLVGQDSYEQYF	TRBV11-2	15	TRBJ2-7
CASSTRQFSMNTEAFF	TRBV19	16	TRBJ1-1
CASSRGTVGETQYF	TRBV6-2/TRBV6-3	14	TRBJ2-5
CASSLEPNQPQHF	TRBV5-1	13	TRBJ1-5
CASSLGVEQYF	TRBV7-9	11	TRBJ2-7
CASSPNSGGWRVANEQFF	TRBV7-6	18	TRBJ2-1
CASSFTGYTDTQYF	TRBV12-3/TRBV12-4	14	TRBJ2-3
CASKGHRGLNEETQYF	TRBV6-1	16	TRBJ2-5
CSARFPARTEQETQYF	TRBV20-1	16	TRBJ2-5
CASSLYPDRAQPQHF	TRBV27	15	TRBJ1-5
CSAIQGIQETQYF	TRBV20-1	13	TRBJ2-5
CASSLDRAMQETQYF	TRBV7-8	15	TRBJ2-5
CATSRDRGIYNEQFF	TRBV15	15	TRBJ2-1
CASSLGSGSGYEQYF	TRBV27	15	TRBJ2-7
CSVDASGGQGDYGYTF	TRBV29-1	16	TRBJ1-2